A selection of T cell receptor beta chains follows, all from one sample in a study of blood T cell repertoires in COVID-19. The data were produced by immunoSEQ multiplex PCR, yet TCRdb's version contains in-frame clones alone and is incomplete. The table includes about 150,000 clones, approximately 82% detected once. The sample taken for sequencing was peripheral blood. The receptors stem from a woman aged 45 to 65 in a cohort sampled during active or convalescent COVID-19. The CDR3 runs from the conserved cysteine through the conserved F or W. Only part of the rows carry a size: once, few, many, or a class if the clone is expanded.

NA	TRBV19	TRBJ2-1	CASSIAGTSGGLNEQFF
few	TRBV30	TRBJ1-2	CAWSIPKTYPNYGYTF
NA	TRBV5-4	TRBJ2-3	CASSEQSTQYF
NA	TRBV6-5	TRBJ2-5	CASSTDRGAQETQYF
NA	TRBV20-1	TRBJ2-1	CSASPGNNEQFF
few	TRBV30	TRBJ1-6	CACTIQGGNSPLHF
NA	TRBV4-1	TRBJ2-1	CASSRLSAYNVEQFF
NA	TRBV3-1/TRBV3-2	TRBJ2-1	CASSQVGGTEQFF
NA	TRBV10-1	TRBJ1-2	CASIIGDGYTF
NA	TRBV6-5	TRBJ2-7	CATSNRESGFYEQYF
NA	TRBV7-2	TRBJ2-7	CASSGQGQYSYEQYF
NA	TRBV25-1	TRBJ2-7	CASRKDNSYEQYF
NA	TRBV18	TRBJ2-1	CASSPPQRPYNEQFF
NA	TRBV3-1/TRBV3-2	TRBJ1-5	CASSPGTGGTQPQHF
NA	TRBV5-6	TRBJ1-1	CASSRESNTEAFF
NA	TRBV2	TRBJ1-4	CASSSSGTGGKGANEKLFF
NA	TRBV4-1	TRBJ1-4	CASSQVPGVDNEKLFF
NA	TRBV19	TRBJ1-3	CASSTQGRKGNTIYF
NA	TRBV7-6	TRBJ1-3	CASSPPGQGDTIYF
NA	TRBV5-4	TRBJ2-7	CASSQYDRGGEQYF
NA	TRBV19	TRBJ2-3	CASSIRRAGASPPDTQYF
NA	TRBV12-3/TRBV12-4	TRBJ2-7	CASERTGEYEQYF
NA	TRBV6-2/TRBV6-3	TRBJ1-5	CASSRDRENSNQPQHF
NA	TRBV5-8	TRBJ1-5	CASSDWMGSNQPQHF
NA	TRBV20-1	TRBJ2-2	CSASGAGTGNTGELFF
NA	TRBV5-6	TRBJ2-5	CASSLHSGEETQYF
NA	TRBV4-3	TRBJ1-2	CASSGQGANYGYTF
NA	TRBV2	TRBJ2-6	CASSPAAWRGANVLTF
once	TRBV5-4	TRBJ1-5	CASSSGGIDQPQHF
NA	TRBV5-1	TRBJ2-7	CASMSGGADYEQYF
NA	TRBV5-1	TRBJ2-7	CASGYPGQGAYEQYF
few	TRBV2	TRBJ1-2	CATGQGGSYGYTF
NA	TRBV12-5	TRBJ2-3	CASGTRTGQSSTDTQYF
NA	TRBV29-1	TRBJ1-1	CSVVAPDTEAFF
NA	TRBV3-1/TRBV3-2	TRBJ2-3	CASSQGGQGGTDTQYF
NA	TRBV11-2	TRBJ2-2	CASSYDRGGTGELFF
NA	TRBV19	TRBJ2-7	CASSTGTGAYEQYF
NA	TRBV9	TRBJ1-2	CASSDRGSNGYTF
NA	TRBV6-1	TRBJ1-1	CASSEMERVRTEAFF
NA	TRBV30	TRBJ1-2	CAWSNEGVGYTF
NA	TRBV6-1	TRBJ2-7	CASSEPRLAMYEQYF
few	TRBV5-1	TRBJ2-2	CASSRDRVNTGELFF
once	TRBV5-6	TRBJ1-1	CASSLQGSPSLEAFF
NA	TRBV30	TRBJ1-1	CAWSKAGDAFF
NA	TRBV5-1	TRBJ1-2	CASSLKGDYGYTF
few	TRBV7-9	TRBJ2-5	CASSLPRQGLYQETQYF
NA	TRBV6-1	TRBJ1-2	CASSERDRTISGSYTF